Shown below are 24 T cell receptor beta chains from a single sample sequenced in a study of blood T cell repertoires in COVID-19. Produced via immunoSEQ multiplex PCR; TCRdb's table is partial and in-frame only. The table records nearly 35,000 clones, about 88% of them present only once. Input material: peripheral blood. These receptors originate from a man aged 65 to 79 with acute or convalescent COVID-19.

CDR3 in DNA: TGTGCCAGCAGTTCCCCGACCCTACTAGGCACTGAAGCTTTCTTT. Its translation is CASSSPTLLGTEAFF. V usage is TRBV27 and J usage is TRBJ1-1; D is undetermined. V was shortened by 4 bases and J by 4 bases, with 16 bases between the two germline ends. Germline V lookup: CDR1 MNHEY, CDR2 SMNVEV (reference sequence). The CDR3 is made up of 15 amino acids.

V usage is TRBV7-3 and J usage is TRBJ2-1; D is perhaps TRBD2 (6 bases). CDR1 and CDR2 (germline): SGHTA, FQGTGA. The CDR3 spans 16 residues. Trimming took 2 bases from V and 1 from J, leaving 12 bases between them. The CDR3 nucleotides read TGTGCCAGCAGCTTATCGGGGGATCGGTCCTACAATGAGCAGTTCTTC. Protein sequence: CASSLSGDRSYNEQFF.

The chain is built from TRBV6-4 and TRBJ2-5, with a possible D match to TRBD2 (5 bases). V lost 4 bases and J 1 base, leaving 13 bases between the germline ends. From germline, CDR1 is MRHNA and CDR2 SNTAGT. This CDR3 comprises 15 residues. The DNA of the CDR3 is TGTGCCAGCAGTGCCTTGACTAAAACCCAAGAGACCCAGTACTTC. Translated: CASSALTKTQETQYF.

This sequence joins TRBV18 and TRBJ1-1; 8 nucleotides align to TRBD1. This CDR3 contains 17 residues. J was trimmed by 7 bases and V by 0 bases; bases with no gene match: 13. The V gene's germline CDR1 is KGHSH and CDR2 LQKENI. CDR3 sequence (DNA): TGTGCCAGCTCACCACCCGGGGCAGGGGGCTTCGGGGATGAAGCTTTCTTT. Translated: CASSPPGAGGFGDEAFF. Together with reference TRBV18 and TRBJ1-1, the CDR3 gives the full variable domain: NAGVMQNPRHLVRRRGQEARLRCSPMKGHSHVYWYRQLPEEGLKFMVYLQKENIIDESGMPKERFSAEFPKEGPSILRIQQVVRGDSAAYFCASSPPGAGGFGDEAFFGQGTRLTVV.

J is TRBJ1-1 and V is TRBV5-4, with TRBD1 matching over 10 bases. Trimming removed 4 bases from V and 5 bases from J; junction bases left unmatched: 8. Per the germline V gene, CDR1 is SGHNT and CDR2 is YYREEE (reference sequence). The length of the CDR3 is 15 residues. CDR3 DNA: TGTGCCAGCAGCAACCGACAGGGGGCCGATACTGAAGCTTTCTTT. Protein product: CASSNRQGADTEAFF.

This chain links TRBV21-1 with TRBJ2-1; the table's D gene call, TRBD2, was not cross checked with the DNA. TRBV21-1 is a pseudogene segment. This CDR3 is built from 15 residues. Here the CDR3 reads CASSKPTSGGSEQFF. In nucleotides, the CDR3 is TGTGCCAGCAGCAAACCGACTAGCGGGGGGAGTGAGCAGTTCTTC.

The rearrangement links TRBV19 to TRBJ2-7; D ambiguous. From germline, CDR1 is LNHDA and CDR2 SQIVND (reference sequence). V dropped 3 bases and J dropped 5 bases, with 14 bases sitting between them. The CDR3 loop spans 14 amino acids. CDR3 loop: CASSIQHTAHEQYF. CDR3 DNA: TGTGCCAGTAGTATTCAGCACACAGCCCACGAGCAGTACTTC.

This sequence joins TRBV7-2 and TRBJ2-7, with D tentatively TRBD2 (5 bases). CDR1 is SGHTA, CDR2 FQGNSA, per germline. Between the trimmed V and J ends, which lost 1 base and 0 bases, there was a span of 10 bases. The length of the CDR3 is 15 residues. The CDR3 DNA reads TGTGCCAGCAGCTTAGAAGGAGGTACCTCCTACGAGCAGTACTTC. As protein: CASSLEGGTSYEQYF. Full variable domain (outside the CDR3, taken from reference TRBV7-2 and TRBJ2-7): GAGVSQSPSNKVTEKGKDVELRCDPISGHTALYWYRQSLGQGLEFLIYFQGNSAPDKSGLPSDRFSAERTGGSVSTLTIQRTQQEDSAVYLCASSLEGGTSYEQYFGPGTRLTVT.

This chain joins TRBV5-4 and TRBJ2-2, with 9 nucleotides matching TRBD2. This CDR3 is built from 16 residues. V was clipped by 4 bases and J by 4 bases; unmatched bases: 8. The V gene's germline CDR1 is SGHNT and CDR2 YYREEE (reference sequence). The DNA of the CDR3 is TGTGCCAGCAGCCCCGGGACTAGCAAGGGCACCGGGGAGCTGTTTTTT. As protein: CASSPGTSKGTGELFF.

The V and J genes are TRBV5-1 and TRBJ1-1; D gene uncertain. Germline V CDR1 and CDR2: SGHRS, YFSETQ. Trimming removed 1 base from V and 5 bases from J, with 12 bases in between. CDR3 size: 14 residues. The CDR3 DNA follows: TGCGCCAGCAGCTTGCGGGGAGGCGAGACTGAAGCTTTCTTT. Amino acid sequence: CASSLRGGETEAFF.

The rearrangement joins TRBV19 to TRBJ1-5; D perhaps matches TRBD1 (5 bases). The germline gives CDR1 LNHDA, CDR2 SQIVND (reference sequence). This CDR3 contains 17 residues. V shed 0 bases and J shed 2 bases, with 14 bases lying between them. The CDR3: CASSIDFGRAGNQPQHF. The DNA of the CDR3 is TGTGCCAGTAGTATAGATTTCGGCAGGGCTGGCAATCAGCCCCAGCATTTT.

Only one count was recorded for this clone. CDR3: CASSVGRGDYNEQFF. The CDR3 DNA reads as TGTGCCAGCAGCGTGGGCCGGGGGGACTACAATGAGCAGTTCTTC. The V call is TRBV9, the J call TRBJ2-1; 7 bases agree with TRBD2. V lost 2 bases to trimming and J lost 3 bases; unmatched junction nucleotides: 5. Per the germline V gene, CDR1 is SGDLS and CDR2 is YYNGEE. This CDR3 comprises 15 residues. The full variable domain, completed using reference TRBV9 and TRBJ2-1, is DSGVTQTPKHLITATGQRVTLRCSPRSGDLSVYWYQQSLDQGLQFLIQYYNGEERAKGNILERFSAQQFPDLHSELNLSSLELGDSALYFCASSVGRGDYNEQFFGPGTRLTVL.

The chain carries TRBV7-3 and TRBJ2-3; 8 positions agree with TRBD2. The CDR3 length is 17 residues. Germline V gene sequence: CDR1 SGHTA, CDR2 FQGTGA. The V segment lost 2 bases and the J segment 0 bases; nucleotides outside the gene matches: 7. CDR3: CASSLAGGRASTDTQYF. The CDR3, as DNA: TGTGCCAGCAGCTTAGCGGGAGGAAGGGCTAGCACAGATACGCAGTATTTT.

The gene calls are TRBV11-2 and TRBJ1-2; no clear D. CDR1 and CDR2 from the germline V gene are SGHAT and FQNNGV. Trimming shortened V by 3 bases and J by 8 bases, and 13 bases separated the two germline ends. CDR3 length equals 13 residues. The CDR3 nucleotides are TGTGCCAGCAGCTTTGGAGGAAGTCGAGGCTACACCTTC. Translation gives CASSFGGSRGYTF.

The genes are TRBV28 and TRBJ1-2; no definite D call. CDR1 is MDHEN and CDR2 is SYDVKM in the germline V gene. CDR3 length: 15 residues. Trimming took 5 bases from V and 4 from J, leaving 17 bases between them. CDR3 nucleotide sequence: TGTGCCAGCAGTACCCTAGGCGCGGGGAGCTATGGCTACACCTTC. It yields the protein CASSTLGAGSYGYTF.

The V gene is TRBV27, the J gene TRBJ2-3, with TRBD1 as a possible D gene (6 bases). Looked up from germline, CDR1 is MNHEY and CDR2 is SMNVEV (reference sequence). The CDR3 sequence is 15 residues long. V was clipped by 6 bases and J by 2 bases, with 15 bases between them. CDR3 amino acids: CASRGRGTFTDTQYF. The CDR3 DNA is TGTGCCAGCAGGGGGAGAGGGACATTCACAGATACGCAGTATTTT.

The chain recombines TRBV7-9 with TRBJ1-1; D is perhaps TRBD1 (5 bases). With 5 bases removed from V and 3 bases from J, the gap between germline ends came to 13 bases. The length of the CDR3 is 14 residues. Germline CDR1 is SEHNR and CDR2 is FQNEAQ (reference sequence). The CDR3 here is CASSKTGDDTEAFF. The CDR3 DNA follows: TGTGCCAGCAGCAAGACGGGGGATGACACTGAAGCTTTCTTT.

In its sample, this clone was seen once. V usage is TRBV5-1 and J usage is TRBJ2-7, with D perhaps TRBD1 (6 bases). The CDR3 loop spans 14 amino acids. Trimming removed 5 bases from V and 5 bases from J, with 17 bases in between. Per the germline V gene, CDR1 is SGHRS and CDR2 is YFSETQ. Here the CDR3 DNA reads TGCGCCAGCAGGTTCCTCCCCAGGGGCGACGAGCAGTACTTC. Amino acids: CASRFLPRGDEQYF. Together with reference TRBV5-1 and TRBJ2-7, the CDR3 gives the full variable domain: KAGVTQTPRYLIKTRGQQVTLSCSPISGHRSVSWYQQTPGQGLQFLFEYFSETQRNKGNFPGRFSGRQFSNSRSEMNVSTLELGDSALYLCASRFLPRGDEQYFGPGTRLTVT.

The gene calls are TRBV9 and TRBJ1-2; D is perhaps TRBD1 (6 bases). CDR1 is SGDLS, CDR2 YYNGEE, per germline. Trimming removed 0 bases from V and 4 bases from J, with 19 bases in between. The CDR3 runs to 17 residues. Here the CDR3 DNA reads TGTGCCAGCAGCGTAGAGCCCGAAGGGGGAGGGTCCTATGGCTACACCTTC. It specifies CASSVEPEGGGSYGYTF.

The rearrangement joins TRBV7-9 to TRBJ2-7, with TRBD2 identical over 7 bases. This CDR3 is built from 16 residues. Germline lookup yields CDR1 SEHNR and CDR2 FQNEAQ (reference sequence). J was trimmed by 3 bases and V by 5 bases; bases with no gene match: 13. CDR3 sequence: CASSPGAGVNLYEQYF. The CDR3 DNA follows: TGTGCCAGCAGCCCCGGGGCGGGGGTGAACCTCTACGAGCAGTACTTC.

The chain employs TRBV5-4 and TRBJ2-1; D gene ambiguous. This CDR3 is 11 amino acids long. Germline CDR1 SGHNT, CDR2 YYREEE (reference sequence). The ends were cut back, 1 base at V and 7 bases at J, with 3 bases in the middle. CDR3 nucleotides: TGTGCCAGCAGCTTGCGGAATGAGCAGTTCTTC. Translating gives CASSLRNEQFF.

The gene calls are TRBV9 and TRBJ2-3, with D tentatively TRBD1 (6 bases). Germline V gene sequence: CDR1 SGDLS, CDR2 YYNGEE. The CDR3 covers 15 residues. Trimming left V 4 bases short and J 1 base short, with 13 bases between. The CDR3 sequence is CASSPRAGGTDTQYF. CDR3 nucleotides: TGTGCCAGCAGCCCTCGGGCAGGGGGCACAGATACGCAGTATTTT.

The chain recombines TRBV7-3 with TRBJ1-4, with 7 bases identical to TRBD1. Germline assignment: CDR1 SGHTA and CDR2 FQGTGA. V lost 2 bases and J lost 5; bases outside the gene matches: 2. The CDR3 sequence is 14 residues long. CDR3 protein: CASSLGTENEKLFF. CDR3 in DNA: TGTGCCAGCAGCTTAGGGACAGAAAATGAAAAACTGTTTTTT. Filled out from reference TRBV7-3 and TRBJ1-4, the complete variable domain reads GAGVSQTPSNKVTEKGKYVELRCDPISGHTALYWYRQSLGQGPEFLIYFQGTGAADDSGLPNDRFFAVRPEGSVSTLKIQRTERGDSAVYLCASSLGTENEKLFFGSGTQLSVL.

In DNA form, the CDR3 reads TGTGCCAGCAGTTACTCAACTAGTTATGCTGAGCAGTTCTTC. Translating it yields CASSYSTSYAEQFF. V and J are TRBV6-2 or TRBV6-3 and TRBJ2-1; D may be TRBD2 (5 bases). Deletions cut 0 bases from V and 9 bases from J, with 12 bases between. In germline, CDR1 is MNHEY, CDR2 SVGEGT. CDR3 length: 14 residues.